Listed below are T cell receptor beta chains from one sample, sequenced in a study of T-cell memory formation after mild COVID-19. TCRdb independently ran MiXCR on the 5' RACE reads; one entry per CDR3 protein. This sample has around 530,000 distinct CDR3 sequences, with about a fifth found just once. Sequenced input: PBMCs or a T cell subset sorted from them (not recorded which). The receptors here all came from an adult woman who had mild COVID-19 (a few samples of this study predate the infection). Cell type and time point are not known. Each CDR3 is given with its conserved first and last residue. D genes are given only for firm matches. Clone sizes are given selectively: once, few, many, or a class where the clone is expanded.

- TRBJ1-1 - TRBV7-2 TGTGCCAGCAGCCAGCTCCGGATCGGGGGTGAAGCTTTCTTT CASSQLRIGGEAFF
- TRBJ1-5 - TRBV7-6 TGTGCCAGCAGCTGGGGGGTGGGTCAGCCCCAGCATTTT CASSWGVGQPQHF
many TRBJ2-5 - TRBV7-3 TGTGCCAGCAGCCGTTATGAGGGTCAGACCCAGTACTTC CASSRYEGQTQYF
- TRBJ1-2 - TRBV20-1 TGCAGTGCTAGCGCCGAAGCTAACTATGGCTACACCTTC CSASAEANYGYTF
- TRBJ1-1 - TRBV5-1 TGCGCCAGCAGCCTTAGGCCAGGGGCCGGGACTGAAGCTTTCTTT CASSLRPGAGTEAFF
few TRBJ2-7 - TRBV19 TGTGCCAGTAGTATTTCACACCTACCACTAACCTACGAGCAGTACTTC CASSISHLPLTYEQYF
few TRBJ2-4 TRBD1 TRBV20-1 TGCAGTGCTGGCGGACAGGGGACGACTCAGTACTTC CSAGGQGTTQYF
- TRBJ2-2 TRBD1 TRBV12-3/TRBV12-4 TGTGCCAGCTGCCAGGGGGCCACCGGGGAGCTGTTTTTT CASCQGATGELFF
- TRBJ1-5 - TRBV12-3/TRBV12-4 TGTGCCAGCAGTCTAGGGACACCCACCTCTCAGCCCCAGCATTTT CASSLGTPTSQPQHF
few TRBJ2-7 TRBD2 TRBV7-2 TGTGCCAGCAGCTCCCGGGTAACGGGTAGCGGGAGGACCCACGAGCAGTACTTC CASSSRVTGSGRTHEQYF
- TRBJ2-5 TRBD1 TRBV30 TGTGCCTGGAGTGTACAGGGGGAGACCCAGTACTTC CAWSVQGETQYF
few TRBJ1-4 - TRBV7-3 TGTGCCAGCAGCCTCCAAGAAAGGGGGAATGAAAAACTGTTTTTT CASSLQERGNEKLFF
many TRBJ2-5 - TRBV12-3/TRBV12-4 TGTGCCAGCAGCCATGGATCGTACCAAGAGACCCAGTACTTC CASSHGSYQETQYF
few TRBJ1-2 - TRBV7-2 TGTGCCAGCAGCCCCCGGGTCAGGGTTTCCGGCTACACCTTC CASSPRVRVSGYTF
few TRBJ2-5 TRBD1 TRBV6-5 TGTGCCAGCAGTTACTCGGGGACAGAAGAGACCCAGTACTTC CASSYSGTEETQYF
- TRBJ2-5 - TRBV24-1 TGTGCCACCAGTGATAATCGGGAGTGGGAGACCCAGTACTTC CATSDNREWETQYF
few TRBJ2-2 - TRBV5-6 TGTGCCAGCAGCTTCGGCACAGGGTACACCGGGGAGCTGTTTTTT CASSFGTGYTGELFF
- TRBJ1-2 - TRBV12-3/TRBV12-4 TGTGCCAGCAGTAACAGGGCTAACTATGGCTACACCTTC CASSNRANYGYTF
few TRBJ2-1 - TRBV20-1 TGCAGTGCTTCCGCCCCCCTCGGCTTGGAGCAGTTCTTC CSASAPLGLEQFF
- TRBJ1-5 TRBD1 TRBV6-1 TGTGCCAGCAGCCACAGGATGCCGGGACAGGGTTCCGATCAGCCCCAGCATTTT CASSHRMPGQGSDQPQHF
few TRBJ2-5 TRBD2 TRBV20-1 TGCAGTGCTTCCTCCCGGGGGGACCAAGAGACCCAGTACTTC CSASSRGDQETQYF
- TRBJ1-1 - TRBV7-2 TGTGCCAGCAGGTATGACACCAGGGCTGAAGCTTTCTTT CASRYDTRAEAFF
few TRBJ2-5 - TRBV7-9 TGTGCCAGCAGCCCCCCAGTCGGGGTGGGTCAAGAGACCCAGTACTTC CASSPPVGVGQETQYF
many TRBJ2-1 - TRBV3-1 TGTGCCAGCAGCCTTTCACGGGAGCAGTTCTTC CASSLSREQFF
many TRBJ2-1 - TRBV6-5 TGTGCCAGCAGCGACAGGGGTACTCTAGCGGTTTCCTACAATGAGCAGTTCTTC CASSDRGTLAVSYNEQFF
few TRBJ1-1 - TRBV7-9 TGTGCCAGCAGCTTAGTGGCAGCCTTAAACACTGAAGCTTTCTTT CASSLVAALNTEAFF
- TRBJ2-2 - TRBV12-3/TRBV12-4 TGTGCCAGCACCCCCCTGGAGGGGTCCGGGGAGCTGTTTTTT CASTPLEGSGELFF
- TRBJ2-7 TRBD2 TRBV4-2 TGTGCCAGCAGCCAAGGTAGACTAGCGGGAGGCGACTACGAGCAGTACTTC CASSQGRLAGGDYEQYF
once TRBJ2-1 TRBD2 TRBV20-1 TGCAGTGCCACGCTAGCGGGGGGGCAGAACGAGAAGTTCTTC CSATLAGGQNEKFF
- TRBJ2-4 - TRBV7-6 TGTGCCAGCAGCACCCCCCGTGGAAATCAGTACTTC CASSTPRGNQYF
- TRBJ1-2 TRBD1 TRBV7-9 TGTGCCAGCAGCTCTTCGGGACAGGGGGCCTACTATGGCTACACCTTC CASSSSGQGAYYGYTF
few TRBJ2-1 TRBD2 TRBV4-2 TGTGCCAGCAGCCAAGCGCTAGCGGGACCCCAGTTCTTC CASSQALAGPQFF
few TRBJ1-5 - TRBV7-2 TGTGCCAGCAGCCAAGCGGGCAGGGGAGGCAATCAGCCCCAGCATTTT CASSQAGRGGNQPQHF
- TRBJ1-2 - TRBV7-9 TGTGCCAGCAGGTCAGCGGCAGGGAAGGATGGCGACACCTTC CASRSAAGKDGDTF
- TRBJ2-7 - TRBV5-1 TGCGCCAGCAGCTTGGGTCAGCGCCATGAGCAGTACTTC CASSLGQRHEQYF
- TRBJ1-1 TRBD1 TRBV5-1 TGCGCCAGCAGCTGGCAGGGGGCGGGCACTGAAGCTTTCTTT CASSWQGAGTEAFF
few TRBJ1-6 - TRBV7-9 TGTGCCAGCAGCTTGGGTCCAGCCAGGTCTTCACCCCTCCACTTT CASSLGPARSSPLHF
- TRBJ1-1 TRBD1 TRBV2 TGTGCCAGCAGCAACAGGGGGGACACTGAAGCTTTATTT CASSNRGDTEALF
- TRBJ2-3 - TRBV11-3 TGTGCCAGCACCGCATCAGATACGCAGTATTTT CASTASDTQYF
- TRBJ2-1 TRBD2 TRBV6-2/TRBV6-3 TGTGCCAGCAGACCTAGCGGGACGGGGGCAAAGCAGTTCTTC CASRPSGTGAKQFF
- TRBJ1-3 - TRBV4-3 TGCGCCAGCAGCCAAGAGGGTATAGGGAGTTCAAACACCATATATTTT CASSQEGIGSSNTIYF